These 23 T cell receptor beta chains came from one sample sequenced in a study of beta chain features in type 1 diabetes. Whole-study results and caveats: Shorter TCRB CDR3s, moderately but significantly so, marked every one of the four CD4+ subsets in Type 1 diabetes patients.

No cognate antigen is known for these TCRs. As every portion of the isolated RNA was reverse transcribed, the sequencing read expressed TCRB transcripts. Method: immunoSEQ multiplex PCR; TCRdb's copy keeps in-frame clones and lacks some. The sample holds hundreds of thousands of clones, 10% to 15% seen once. The material sequenced was naive CD4+ T cells from blood. These receptors all stem from a woman under 30 with type 1 diabetes.

This clone was seen a handful of times. The chain combines TRBV28 with TRBJ2-7, with 10 bases lining up with TRBD2. CDR1 MDHEN and CDR2 SYDVKM come from the germline V gene. This CDR3 has 13 amino acids. The CDR3 is CASSFGSLAGVSV. In DNA form, the CDR3 reads TGTGCCAGCAGTTTTGGATCCCTAGCGGGGGTTTCCGTC.

The chain recombines TRBV28 with TRBJ1-1; D remains ambiguous. The CDR3 sequence is 13 residues long. Germline-derived CDR1 and CDR2 are MDHEN and SYDVKM. Trimming took 6 bases from V and 10 from J, leaving 18 bases between them. CDR3 residues: CASSHAAAPRAFF. Here the CDR3 DNA reads TGTGCCAGCAGCCACGCGGCAGCTCCAAGAGCTTTCTTT.

The rearrangement uses TRBV12-2 and TRBJ1-4; TRBD1 reflects the table's D call only, with no check against the DNA. TRBV12-2 is tagged as a pseudogene. This CDR3 is 16 amino acids long. The DNA for the CDR3 is TGTGCAAGTCGCTTCAGGGGCGATTTGAGCCATGAAAAACTGTTTTTT. It yields the protein CASRFRGDLSHEKLFF.

There are a few counts of this clone. The V gene is TRBV27, the J gene TRBJ1-5; D is undetermined. Trimming removed 3 bases from V and 2 bases from J, with 8 bases in between. The CDR3 has 14 amino acids. From germline, CDR1 is MNHEY and CDR2 SMNVEV (reference sequence). The chain's CDR3 is CASSFRAGNQPQHF. The CDR3 nucleotides are TGTGCCAGCAGTTTCCGTGCGGGCAATCAGCCCCAGCATTTT.

J is TRBJ2-7 and V is TRBV5-1, with a possible D match to TRBD2 (6 bases). The germline V gene encodes CDR1 SGHRS and CDR2 YFSETQ. The CDR3 length is 16 residues. The V and J ends lost 1 base and 2 bases respectively, with 16 bases between them. CDR3 in amino acids: CASSLIDTGDPYEQYF. In nucleotides, the CDR3 is TGCGCCAGCAGCTTGATAGACACGGGGGACCCCTACGAGCAGTACTTC. The full variable domain, in which reference TRBV5-1 and TRBJ2-7 provide the parts outside the CDR3, is KAGVTQTPRYLIKTRGQQVTLSCSPISGHRSVSWYQQTPGQGLQFLFEYFSETQRNKGNFPGRFSGRQFSNSRSEMNVSTLELGDSALYLCASSLIDTGDPYEQYFGPGTRLTVT.

A note on this clone: Other nucleotide sequences in the sample specify the same CDR3. The CDR3 DNA is TGTGCCAGCAGTTTAGGTGGGAGCTCCTACAATGAGCAGTTCTTC. Encoded protein: CASSLGGSSYNEQFF. V is TRBV28 and J is TRBJ2-1, with D perhaps matching TRBD2 (5 bases). Germline values: CDR1 MDHEN, CDR2 SYDVKM. V was pared by 2 bases and J by 0 bases, with 8 bases between. The CDR3 extends over 15 amino acids.

This clone has more than one count but fewer than ten. The junction does not match germline at one end; this may be a read error. The sample holds other DNA sequences that translate to the same CDR3. The J gene is TRBJ2-2, the V gene TRBV7-7; D may be TRBD1 (5 bases). Germline values: CDR1 SSHAT, CDR2 FNYEAQ (reference sequence). This CDR3 has 13 residues. The CDR3, as DNA: TGTGCTAGCAGCTTAGACAGTACCGGGGAGCTGTTTTTT. Its translation: CASSLDSTGELFF.

The genes are TRBV7-9 and TRBJ2-5; possible D gene TRBD2, 6 bases. Germline assignment: CDR1 SEHNR and CDR2 FQNEAQ (reference sequence). The ends were cut back, 2 bases at V and 9 bases at J, with 13 bases in the middle. CDR3 length equals 13 residues. The CDR3 nucleotides read TGTGCCAGCAGCTTACCACTCAGGGAGGCCCAGTACTTC. Its translation: CASSLPLREAQYF.

This chain uses TRBV9 with TRBJ2-3, with 7 nucleotides matching TRBD1. From germline, CDR1 is SGDLS and CDR2 YYNGEE. V lost 3 bases, J lost 12 bases, and 10 bases stayed unmatched. The CDR3 length is 13 residues. CDR3 bases: TGTGCCAGCAGCGAGACAGGGAGTGCGCATCAGTATTTT. Translation gives CASSETGSAHQYF.

In its sample, this clone was seen a few times. The CDR3 DNA sequence: TGTGCCAGCAGCTTAGTCCGGGGAGGAGAGACCCAGTACTTC. Translation gives CASSLVRGGETQYF. The gene calls are TRBV7-2 and TRBJ2-5; D is possibly TRBD2 (6 bases). Trimming cost V 1 base and J 4 bases, with 10 bases left between them. The V gene's germline CDR1 is SGHTA and CDR2 FQGNSA. This CDR3 comprises 14 residues.

The chain couples TRBV27 to TRBJ2-7; D is ambiguous. Per germline, CDR1 MNHEY and CDR2 SMNVEV (reference sequence). V was trimmed by 6 bases and J by 3 bases, leaving 6 bases between them. CDR3 length: 11 amino acids. CDR3 residues: CASRTGYEQYF. Here the CDR3 DNA reads TGTGCCAGCAGAACGGGCTACGAGCAGTACTTC.

The chain employs TRBV19 and TRBJ2-7, with 8 bases aligning to TRBD2. J gave up 0 bases and V 4 bases, and 2 bases lay outside the gene matches. This CDR3 is 14 amino acids long. Germline CDR1 LNHDA, CDR2 SQIVND (reference sequence). CDR3 loop: CASSSGRISYEQYF. The DNA for the CDR3 is TGTGCCAGTAGTAGCGGGAGGATCTCCTACGAGCAGTACTTC.

This clone was recorded a few times. J is TRBJ1-2 and V is TRBV7-9; D ambiguous. Germline-derived CDR1 and CDR2 are SEHNR and FQNEAQ (reference sequence). The V and J ends lost 5 bases and 3 bases respectively, with 13 bases between them. This CDR3 is 14 amino acids long. CDR3 nucleotide sequence: TGTGCCAGCAGCCTTGGAGGGAGCGACTATGGCTACACCTTC. This translates into CASSLGGSDYGYTF.

J is TRBJ2-7 and V is TRBV19; 12 bases are shared with TRBD2. Trimming at V came to 8 bases and at J to 7 bases, leaving 9 bases not matched to a gene. Germline V gene lookup returns CDR1 LNHDA and CDR2 SQIVND (reference sequence). The CDR3 loop spans 14 amino acids. The CDR3 protein is CASSTSGGTGEQYF. The CDR3 nucleotides read TGTGCCAGTTCTACTAGCGGGGGGACGGGGGAGCAGTACTTC.

This chain links TRBV4-3 with TRBJ2-7, with TRBD1 identical over 7 bases. The CDR3 sequence is 14 residues long. CDR1 and CDR2 from the germline V gene are LGHNA and YSLEER. Trimming removed 0 bases from V and 6 bases from J; junction bases left unmatched: 5. This CDR3 reads CASSQDRGQSEQYF. The CDR3 coding sequence is TGCGCCAGCAGCCAAGATCGGGGACAGTCCGAGCAGTACTTC.

This clone has just a few counts. The chain joins TRBV2 to TRBJ1-2; weak D call: TRBD1 (5 bases). The germline CDR1 and CDR2 sequences are SNHLY and FYNNEI. The CDR3 consists of 12 residues. With 6 bases removed from V and 7 bases from J, the gap between germline ends came to 12 bases. The CDR3 region is CASSARVTGYTF. The CDR3 DNA follows: TGTGCCAGCAGCGCCAGGGTGACTGGCTACACCTTC. Based on the CDR3 plus reference TRBV2 and TRBJ1-2, the full variable domain is EPEVTQTPSHQVTQMGQEVILRCVPISNHLYFYWYRQILGQKVEFLVSFYNNEISEKSEIFDDQFSVERPDGSNFTLKIRSTKLEDSAMYFCASSARVTGYTFGSGTRLTVV.

The J gene is TRBJ2-7, the V gene TRBV4-2, with 11 positions matching TRBD1. Germline V gives CDR1 LGHNA, CDR2 YNFKEQ. After removal of 4 bases from V and 4 bases from J, the junction contained 6 bases not matched to a gene. This CDR3 region has 15 residues. The CDR3 sequence is CASSPSGTGGYEQYF. The CDR3 DNA is TGTGCCAGCAGCCCCTCCGGGACAGGGGGTTACGAGCAGTACTTC.

This clone was counted a few times. The chain joins TRBV28 to TRBJ1-5; no clear D gene. The germline CDR1 and CDR2 sequences are MDHEN and SYDVKM. The CDR3 totals 13 residues. Deletions cut 11 bases from V and 2 bases from J, with 13 bases between. CDR3 residues: CAGGWDGNQPQHF. The CDR3 DNA reads TGTGCCGGCGGGTGGGATGGCAATCAGCCCCAGCATTTT. The variable domain in full, completed from reference TRBV28 and TRBJ1-5, reads DVKVTQSSRYLVKRTGEKVFLECVQDMDHENMFWYRQDPGLGLRLIYFSYDVKMKEKGDIPEGYSVSREKKERFSLILESASTNQTSMYLCAGGWDGNQPQHFGDGTRLSIL.

The chain carries TRBV25-1 and TRBJ1-6, with D hard to call. Germline V gene data show CDR1 as MGHDK and CDR2 as SYGVNS. V dropped 2 bases and J dropped 4 bases, with 9 bases sitting between them. This CDR3 has 15 amino acids. Here the CDR3 DNA reads TGTGCCAGCAGTGAAGCCCGGGTATATAATTCACCCCTCCACTTT. This encodes CASSEARVYNSPLHF.

This clone was recorded a few times. The CDR3 is CASSLGITEAFF. CDR3 sequence (DNA): TGTGCCAGCAGCTTAGGTATCACTGAAGCTTTCTTT. The V gene is TRBV7-9, the J gene TRBJ1-1, with D unresolved. Germline values: CDR1 SEHNR, CDR2 FQNEAQ (reference sequence). This CDR3 region has 12 residues. V was clipped by 1 base and J by 4 bases, with 4 bases between them.

This clone was counted a few times. This chain connects TRBV15 to TRBJ2-1, with 9 positions matching TRBD1. CDR1 is LNHNV and CDR2 is YYDKDF in the germline V gene (reference sequence). The CDR3 loop spans 14 amino acids. The ends lost 9 bases at V and 7 bases at J; junction bases unmatched: 10. CDR3 bases: TGTGCCACAAAACAGGGGGCCGGTCGTAATGAGCAGTTCTTC. This encodes CATKQGAGRNEQFF.

The chain joins TRBV7-9 to TRBJ1-1; D might be TRBD1 (6 bases). Trimming shortened V by 5 bases and J by 1 base, and 11 bases separated the two germline ends. The germline CDR1 and CDR2 sequences are SEHNR and FQNEAQ (reference sequence). This CDR3 region has 14 residues. The chain's CDR3 is CASSAWTANTEAFF. Here the CDR3 DNA reads TGTGCCAGCAGCGCGTGGACAGCGAACACTGAAGCTTTCTTT.

This clone has only a few counts. V usage is TRBV10-3 and J usage is TRBJ2-3; the match to TRBD2 covers 9 bases. Germline trimming cut 2 bases from V and 2 bases from J; bases unmatched to any gene: 2. This CDR3 comprises 15 residues. From germline, CDR1 is ENHRY and CDR2 SYGVKD. Here the CDR3 DNA reads TGTGCCATCAGTGAGCCTAGCGGGGACACAGATACGCAGTATTTT. Its translation: CAISEPSGDTDTQYF.